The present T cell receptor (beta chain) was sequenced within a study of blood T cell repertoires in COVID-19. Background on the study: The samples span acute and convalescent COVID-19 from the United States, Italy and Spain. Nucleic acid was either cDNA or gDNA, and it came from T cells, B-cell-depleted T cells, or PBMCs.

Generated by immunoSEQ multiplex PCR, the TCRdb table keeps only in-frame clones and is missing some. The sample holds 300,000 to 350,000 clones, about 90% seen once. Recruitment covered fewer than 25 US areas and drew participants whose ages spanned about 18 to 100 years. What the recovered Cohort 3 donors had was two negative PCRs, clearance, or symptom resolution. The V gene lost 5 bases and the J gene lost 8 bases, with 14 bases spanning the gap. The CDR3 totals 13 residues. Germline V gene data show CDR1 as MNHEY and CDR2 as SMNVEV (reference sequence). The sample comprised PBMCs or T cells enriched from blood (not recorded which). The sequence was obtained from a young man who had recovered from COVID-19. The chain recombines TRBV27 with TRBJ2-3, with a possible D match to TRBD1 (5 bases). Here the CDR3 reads CASSGASWGTQYF. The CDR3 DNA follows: TGTGCCAGCAGTGGGGCTTCGTGGGGTACGCAGTATTTT.